Listed below are T cell receptor beta chains from one sample, sequenced in a study of cytomegalovirus exposure and HLA in healthy donors. Assay used: immunoSEQ multiplex PCR; TCRdb lists only in-frame clones, some missing. Of about 96,000 clones listed, about 70% are singletons. The sample taken for sequencing was PBMCs. These receptors were obtained from a female donor in good health and CMV-seropositive. The CDR3 runs from the conserved cysteine through the conserved F or W. The D gene is left open where the match is weak. Clone size is stated in some rows and not others, as once, few, many or a class when expanded.

CDR3 DNA: TGTGCCAGCAGCCAAGAACAGACCAACTATGGCTACACCTTC; CDR3 protein: CASSQEQTNYGYTF; D gene: .; V gene: TRBV14; clone size: .; J gene: TRBJ1-2
CDR3 DNA: TGTGCCTGGAGTGCGAGAGAAGGGGGCTTCGACGAGCAGTACTTC; CDR3 protein: CAWSAREGGFDEQYF; D gene: TRBD1; V gene: TRBV30; clone size: .; J gene: TRBJ2-7
CDR3 DNA: TGTGCCTGGAGGGGTGCGAGCGGGAGTCGCGAGCAGTACTTC; CDR3 protein: CAWRGASGSREQYF; D gene: TRBD2; V gene: TRBV30; clone size: .; J gene: TRBJ2-7
CDR3 DNA: TGCGCCAGCAGCCAAGAACAGGGTCTTAACACCGGGGAGCTGTTTTTT; CDR3 protein: CASSQEQGLNTGELFF; D gene: .; V gene: TRBV4-3; clone size: .; J gene: TRBJ2-2
CDR3 DNA: TGTGCCAGCAGCCAAGATGGGCCCCCCACAGATACGCAGTATTTT; CDR3 protein: CASSQDGPPTDTQYF; D gene: .; V gene: TRBV4-2; clone size: .; J gene: TRBJ2-3
CDR3 DNA: TGTGCCAGCAGCCCGACAGGCCAAGAGACCCAGTACTTC; CDR3 protein: CASSPTGQETQYF; D gene: .; V gene: TRBV7-3; clone size: .; J gene: TRBJ2-5
CDR3 DNA: TGTGCCAGCAGCCCGGGTTTTCCGATCGGAGATGGCTACACCTTC; CDR3 protein: CASSPGFPIGDGYTF; D gene: .; V gene: TRBV5-4; clone size: .; J gene: TRBJ1-2
CDR3 DNA: TGCGCCAGCAGTCCGACGGGACAGGGTGATTCTTATAGCAATCAGCCCCAGCATTTT; CDR3 protein: CASSPTGQGDSYSNQPQHF; D gene: TRBD1; V gene: TRBV5-1; clone size: .; J gene: TRBJ1-5
CDR3 DNA: TGTGCCAGCAGCTTTTGGGGGGGGCAGCCCCAGCATTTT; CDR3 protein: CASSFWGGQPQHF; D gene: .; V gene: TRBV7-2; clone size: .; J gene: TRBJ1-5
CDR3 DNA: TGCGCCAGCAGGTCCACGGGGTCCGCCGGAAACACCATATATTTT; CDR3 protein: CASRSTGSAGNTIYF; D gene: .; V gene: TRBV10-2; clone size: .; J gene: TRBJ1-3
CDR3 DNA: TGCAGCGCCAAGATCGGACTAGCGAACACCGGGGAGCTGTTTTTT; CDR3 protein: CSAKIGLANTGELFF; D gene: TRBD2; V gene: TRBV29-1; clone size: .; J gene: TRBJ2-2
CDR3 DNA: TGTGCCATCACCAGACAGGGTTCTAGGGACGAGCAGTACTTC; CDR3 protein: CAITRQGSRDEQYF; D gene: TRBD1; V gene: TRBV10-3; clone size: .; J gene: TRBJ2-7
CDR3 DNA: TGTGCCTGGACCCTCAACTATGGCTACACCTTC; CDR3 protein: CAWTLNYGYTF; D gene: .; V gene: TRBV30; clone size: .; J gene: TRBJ1-2
CDR3 DNA: TGTGCCTGGAGTGTTTTTGGCGGGAGAAGGGATACGCAGTATTTT; CDR3 protein: CAWSVFGGRRDTQYF; D gene: TRBD2; V gene: TRBV30; clone size: .; J gene: TRBJ2-3
CDR3 DNA: TGTGCCAGCAGCTTAGAGGGAGGGCTGACCTACGAGCAGTACTTC; CDR3 protein: CASSLEGGLTYEQYF; D gene: TRBD2; V gene: TRBV11-2; clone size: .; J gene: TRBJ2-7
CDR3 DNA: TGTGCCCGAAGGACAGGGGGCGAAAGATCACCCCTCCACTTT; CDR3 protein: CARRTGGERSPLHF; D gene: TRBD1; V gene: TRBV30; clone size: .; J gene: TRBJ1-6
CDR3 DNA: TGTGCCAGCAGTCCCCTAGCGGGGGGGCCGAATACGCAGTATTTT; CDR3 protein: CASSPLAGGPNTQYF; D gene: TRBD2; V gene: TRBV6-5; clone size: few; J gene: TRBJ2-3
CDR3 DNA: TGCGCCAGCAGCCAAATTTTAGGACTAGCGGGAGGGTACGAGCAGTACTTC; CDR3 protein: CASSQILGLAGGYEQYF; D gene: TRBD2; V gene: TRBV4-1; clone size: .; J gene: TRBJ2-7
CDR3 DNA: TGTGCCAGTAGTTCCCCTCGGGACGAGCAGTACTTC; CDR3 protein: CASSSPRDEQYF; D gene: .; V gene: TRBV19; clone size: .; J gene: TRBJ2-7
CDR3 DNA: TGTGCCAGCAGTGAAAAGAAGGCAGGGATTTATGAAAAACTGTTTTTT; CDR3 protein: CASSEKKAGIYEKLFF; D gene: .; V gene: TRBV2; clone size: .; J gene: TRBJ1-4
CDR3 DNA: TGCGCCAGCAGCCAAGATCTCGGCGGGAGGGCTTCAGAGGGTGAGACCCAGTACTTC; CDR3 protein: CASSQDLGGRASEGETQYF; D gene: TRBD2; V gene: TRBV4-3; clone size: .; J gene: TRBJ2-5
CDR3 DNA: TGTGCCAGCTCACCTCCGGGTATGACCACCGGGGAGCTGTTTTTT; CDR3 protein: CASSPPGMTTGELFF; D gene: .; V gene: TRBV18; clone size: .; J gene: TRBJ2-2
CDR3 DNA: TGTGCCAGCAGTGAAGGGGCTAGCGGGGCAGGCACAGATACGCAGTATTTT; CDR3 protein: CASSEGASGAGTDTQYF; D gene: TRBD2; V gene: TRBV6-4; clone size: .; J gene: TRBJ2-3
CDR3 DNA: TGTGCCAGCAGCTGGACTGGAGAGCAGTACTTC; CDR3 protein: CASSWTGEQYF; D gene: .; V gene: TRBV7-9; clone size: .; J gene: TRBJ2-7
CDR3 DNA: TGTGCCAGCAGCTTAAGGCTTACCTCAGGGAATTCACCCCTCCACTTT; CDR3 protein: CASSLRLTSGNSPLHF; D gene: .; V gene: TRBV5-6; clone size: .; J gene: TRBJ1-6
CDR3 DNA: TGTGCCAGCTCACCTATCCAGGGGGCTAACACTGAAGCTTTCTTT; CDR3 protein: CASSPIQGANTEAFF; D gene: TRBD1; V gene: TRBV18; clone size: .; J gene: TRBJ1-1
CDR3 DNA: TGTGCCAGCAGCTTATTAACAAACAGGGGGTCGGGTGGCTACACCTTC; CDR3 protein: CASSLLTNRGSGGYTF; D gene: TRBD1; V gene: TRBV7-8; clone size: .; J gene: TRBJ1-2
CDR3 DNA: TGCGCCAGCAGCGAGGGCTACCTCACAGATACGCAGTATTTT; CDR3 protein: CASSEGYLTDTQYF; D gene: .; V gene: TRBV5-1; clone size: .; J gene: TRBJ2-3
CDR3 DNA: TGCAGCGTTGATTTGGACAGGCGCAATGAGCAGTTCTTC; CDR3 protein: CSVDLDRRNEQFF; D gene: TRBD1; V gene: TRBV29-1; clone size: .; J gene: TRBJ2-1
CDR3 DNA: TGTGCCTGGAGTGGAGAAGGGGTAATCTCCTACGAGCAGTACTTC; CDR3 protein: CAWSGEGVISYEQYF; D gene: .; V gene: TRBV30; clone size: .; J gene: TRBJ2-7
CDR3 DNA: TGTGCCAACGAACCAAACCAGGGACTCGAGCAGTACTTC; CDR3 protein: CANEPNQGLEQYF; D gene: .; V gene: TRBV11-3; clone size: .; J gene: TRBJ2-7
CDR3 DNA: TGCGCCAGCAGCCAAGATGCAGGGCTTTCACCCCTCCACTTT; CDR3 protein: CASSQDAGLSPLHF; D gene: .; V gene: TRBV4-3; clone size: .; J gene: TRBJ1-6
CDR3 DNA: TGTGCCATCAGTACAGGGGGCGGAGAAATAGGGGACTCTGGGGCCAACGTCCTGACTTTC; CDR3 protein: CAISTGGGEIGDSGANVLTF; D gene: TRBD1; V gene: TRBV10-3; clone size: .; J gene: TRBJ2-6
CDR3 DNA: TGTGCCAGCAGCCCCCGGGGGCTAGCGGGAGCGTCAGATACGCAGTATTTT; CDR3 protein: CASSPRGLAGASDTQYF; D gene: TRBD2; V gene: TRBV5-8; clone size: few; J gene: TRBJ2-3
CDR3 DNA: TGCGCCAGCAGCTTGGTGGGGGCGAACACAGATACGCAGTATTTT; CDR3 protein: CASSLVGANTDTQYF; D gene: .; V gene: TRBV5-1; clone size: .; J gene: TRBJ2-3
CDR3 DNA: TGCGCCAGCAGCCAAGTAAACACAGGGGGCACAGATACGCAGTATTTT; CDR3 protein: CASSQVNTGGTDTQYF; D gene: TRBD1; V gene: TRBV4-3; clone size: .; J gene: TRBJ2-3
CDR3 DNA: TGTGCCAGCAGCCAAGGGGGACTAGCAAACATTCAGTACTTC; CDR3 protein: CASSQGGLANIQYF; D gene: TRBD2; V gene: TRBV4-2; clone size: few; J gene: TRBJ2-4
CDR3 DNA: TGTGCCAGCAGCTTACGACTGCTGGATCAGCCCCAGCATTTT; CDR3 protein: CASSLRLLDQPQHF; D gene: .; V gene: TRBV7-8; clone size: few; J gene: TRBJ1-5
CDR3 DNA: TGTGCCAGCAGCCGAGGCACCAAAGAGACCCAGTACTTC; CDR3 protein: CASSRGTKETQYF; D gene: .; V gene: TRBV14; clone size: few; J gene: TRBJ2-5
CDR3 DNA: TGTGCCATCAAGGGCACAGGGGGGTCCCCTGAGCAGTACTTC; CDR3 protein: CAIKGTGGSPEQYF; D gene: TRBD1; V gene: TRBV10-3; clone size: .; J gene: TRBJ2-7
CDR3 DNA: TGTGCCAGCCGGCACCGGGGGGCAGATACGCAGTATTTT; CDR3 protein: CASRHRGADTQYF; D gene: TRBD2; V gene: TRBV6-5; clone size: few; J gene: TRBJ2-3
CDR3 DNA: TGTGCCAGCAGTCCGGGGACAGGAATTTACAATGAGCAGTTCTTC; CDR3 protein: CASSPGTGIYNEQFF; D gene: TRBD1; V gene: TRBV28; clone size: .; J gene: TRBJ2-1
CDR3 DNA: TGCAGTGCTGGGGGGGCTTTCTTT; CDR3 protein: CSAGGAFF; D gene: .; V gene: TRBV20-1; clone size: .; J gene: TRBJ1-1
CDR3 DNA: TGTGCCTGGAGTGTACGGCTCAGGGACATTCAGTACTTC; CDR3 protein: CAWSVRLRDIQYF; D gene: .; V gene: TRBV30; clone size: few; J gene: TRBJ2-4
CDR3 DNA: TGTGCCAGCAGCTTAGAAGCCCGGACAGGTCTTGCAGAGACCCAGTACTTC; CDR3 protein: CASSLEARTGLAETQYF; D gene: TRBD1; V gene: TRBV7-2; clone size: .; J gene: TRBJ2-5
CDR3 DNA: TGTGCCAGCAGCCCCGGACAGGCGTTGAACTATGGCTACACCTTC; CDR3 protein: CASSPGQALNYGYTF; D gene: TRBD1; V gene: TRBV4-2; clone size: .; J gene: TRBJ1-2
CDR3 DNA: TGTGCCAGCAGCGCGCCGGGACAGGGGGCCTACGAGCAGTACTTC; CDR3 protein: CASSAPGQGAYEQYF; D gene: TRBD1; V gene: TRBV7-2; clone size: .; J gene: TRBJ2-7
CDR3 DNA: TGCGCCAGCAGTATTGGACAGGGGGCAAGGTCCTACGAGCAGTACTTC; CDR3 protein: CASSIGQGARSYEQYF; D gene: TRBD1; V gene: TRBV10-1; clone size: .; J gene: TRBJ2-7
CDR3 DNA: TGTGCCAGCAGCTCCCAGGCTAGCGGATCCTACGAGCAGTACTTC; CDR3 protein: CASSSQASGSYEQYF; D gene: TRBD2; V gene: TRBV6-1; clone size: .; J gene: TRBJ2-7
CDR3 DNA: TGCGCCAGCAGCTTTGACCAGGGGGCCTACGAGCAGTACTTC; CDR3 protein: CASSFDQGAYEQYF; D gene: TRBD1; V gene: TRBV5-1; clone size: .; J gene: TRBJ2-7
CDR3 DNA: TGTGCCAGCAGTCCCTCGAGACAGGGGGCAAACATTCAGTACTTC; CDR3 protein: CASSPSRQGANIQYF; D gene: TRBD1; V gene: TRBV4-2; clone size: .; J gene: TRBJ2-4